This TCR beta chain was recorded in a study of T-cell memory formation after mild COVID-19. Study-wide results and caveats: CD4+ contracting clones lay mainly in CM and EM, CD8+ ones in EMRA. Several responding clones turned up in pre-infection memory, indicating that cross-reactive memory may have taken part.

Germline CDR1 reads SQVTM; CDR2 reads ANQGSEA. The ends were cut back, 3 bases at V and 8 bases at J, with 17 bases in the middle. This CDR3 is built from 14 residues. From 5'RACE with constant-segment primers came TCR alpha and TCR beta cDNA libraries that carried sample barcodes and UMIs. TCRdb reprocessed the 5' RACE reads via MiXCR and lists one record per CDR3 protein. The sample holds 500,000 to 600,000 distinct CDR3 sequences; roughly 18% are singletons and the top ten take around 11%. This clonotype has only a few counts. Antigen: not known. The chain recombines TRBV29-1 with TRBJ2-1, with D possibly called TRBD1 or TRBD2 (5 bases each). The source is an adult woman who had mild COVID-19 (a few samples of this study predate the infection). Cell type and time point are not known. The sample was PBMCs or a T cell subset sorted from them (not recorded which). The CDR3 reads CSVDHDLLGDEQFF. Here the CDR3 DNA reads TGCAGCGTTGACCACGACCTACTAGGGGATGAGCAGTTCTTC.